Below are 6 T cell receptor beta chains sequenced from a single sample in a study of T cell repertoires in cytomegalovirus infection. The antigens of these receptors remain unknown. MiXCR was run by TCRdb on the reads, yielding one entry per CDR3 protein. The sample contains about 310,000 distinct CDR3 sequences, roughly 25% of which appear only once. Sequences were derived from cultured PBMCs, sampled from culture after CMV antigen stimulation. All receptors come from a human donor in good health (CMV status not recorded). Some clones in this sample may be carry-over from other donors' samples.

The chain is built from TRBV7-8 and TRBJ2-2; TRBD2 might be the D (6 bases). This CDR3 comprises 15 residues. The ends were cut back, 2 bases at V and 7 bases at J, with 14 bases in the middle. Germline CDR1 reads SGHVS; CDR2 reads FQNEAQ. In DNA form, the CDR3 reads TGTGCCAGCAGCTTAACCAGCCGGAGGGTCGGGGAGCTGTTTTTT. It is translated as CASSLTSRRVGELFF.

This chain connects TRBV6-2 or TRBV6-3 to TRBJ2-1; D may be TRBD1 or TRBD2 (6 bases each). The CDR3 has 13 amino acids. Germline-derived CDR1 and CDR2 are MNHEY and SVGEGT. V dropped 6 bases and J dropped 6 bases, with 12 bases sitting between them. CDR3: CASSRGPGNEQFF. DNA for the CDR3: TGTGCCAGCAGCCGGGGGCCCGGCAATGAGCAGTTCTTC.

This clonotype was seen at least ten times. The chain has TRBV7-9 and TRBJ1-1; D remains unclear. Germline-derived CDR1 and CDR2 are SEHNR and FQNEAQ (reference sequence). Trimming removed 3 bases at V and 4 bases at J, with 9 bases between. The CDR3 is made up of 13 amino acids. This CDR3 is CASSLTQPTEAFF. CDR3 nucleotides: TGTGCCAGCAGCTTGACCCAACCCACTGAAGCTTTCTTT. Based on the CDR3 plus reference TRBV7-9 and TRBJ1-1, the full variable domain is DTGVSQNPRHKITKRGQNVTFRCDPISEHNRLYWYRQTLGQGPEFLTYFQNEAQLEKSRLLSDRFSAERPKGSFSTLEIQRTEQGDSAMYLCASSLTQPTEAFFGQGTRLTVV.

Worth noting for this clonotype: The junction departs from germline at one end; a sequencing error may be responsible. The CDR3 DNA sequence: TGTGCCAGATCACCACCCTCAGGATGGAACTATGGCTACACCTTC. It codes for CARSPPSGWNYGYTF. The chain employs TRBV18 and TRBJ1-2; unclear D gene. The CDR3 has 15 amino acids. Germline-derived CDR1 and CDR2 are KGHSH and LQKENI.

This clonotype has more than one count but fewer than ten. The J gene is TRBJ1-3, the V gene TRBV28; no definite D call. The V end was cut by 1 base, the J end by 4 bases, with 5 bases between. This CDR3 comprises 13 residues. The germline V gene has CDR1 MDHEN and CDR2 SYDVKM. The CDR3 DNA is TGTGCCAGCAGTTTATTAGCGGGAAACACCATATATTTT. As protein: CASSLLAGNTIYF. The complete variable domain, with remaining parts taken from reference TRBV28 and TRBJ1-3, reads DVKVTQSSRYLVKRTGEKVFLECVQDMDHENMFWYRQDPGLGLRLIYFSYDVKMKEKGDIPEGYSVSREKKERFSLILESASTNQTSMYLCASSLLAGNTIYFGEGSWLTVV.

This chain uses TRBV27 with TRBJ2-5; D call uncertain. CDR3 size: 16 residues. The V gene's germline CDR1 is MNHEY and CDR2 SMNVEV (reference sequence). Trimming stripped 5 bases from V and 0 bases from J, with 16 bases between. The CDR3 here is CASSPTVQTYQETQYF. The CDR3 DNA sequence: TGTGCCAGCAGTCCGACTGTACAGACGTACCAAGAGACCCAGTACTTC.